This T cell receptor (beta chain) was sequenced during a study of blood T cell repertoires in COVID-19. Study-level background: The samples span acute and convalescent COVID-19 from the United States, Italy and Spain.

Source study methods: Estimates of nucleated cell counts were drawn from the amplification of reference gene primers. Data came from immunoSEQ multiplex PCR; TCRdb stores just in-frame clones and leaves some out. The V and J calls and clone size are taken from that table; D and trimming were inferred from the DNA. The table lists some 310,000 clones, almost 90% of them singletons. V lost 3 bases, J lost 0 bases, and 7 bases stayed unmatched. CDR3 length equals 17 residues. CDR1 and CDR2 (germline): LNHNV, YYDKDF (reference sequence). V gene TRBV15 combines with J gene TRBJ2-1; 8 bases agree with TRBD2. This TCR came from a woman aged 40 to 49 with COVID-19, enrolled during active disease. The specimen sequenced was peripheral blood. CDR3: CATSRSLSGDSYNEQFF. CDR3 bases: TGTGCCACCAGCAGGAGCCTTAGCGGGGACTCCTACAATGAGCAGTTCTTC.